A single sample gave rise to the 29 T cell receptor beta chains below, sequenced in a study of identical twins. TCRdb re-derived calls from the 5' RACE reads in MiXCR, one entry per CDR3 protein. The table shows around 140,000 distinct CDR3 sequences, with 3.5% occurring only once. The specimen sequenced was memory T cells sorted from blood. These receptors came from a man aged 18 to 29 in good health.

This clonotype has at least ten counts. The genes are TRBV20-1 and TRBJ2-6; 11 bases agree with TRBD1. CDR3 size: 17 residues. Germline CDR1 reads DFQATT; CDR2 reads SNEGSKA (reference sequence). V was clipped by 3 bases and J by 2 bases; unmatched bases: 6. CDR3 coding DNA: TGCAGTGCTAGCCTTCCGGGACAGGGGGCTGGGGCCAACGTCCTGACTTTC. Translating it yields CSASLPGQGAGANVLTF.

This clonotype was observed many times. V is TRBV7-6 and J is TRBJ2-1; 7 bases are a match to TRBD1. The V segment lost 5 bases and the J segment 4 bases; nucleotides outside the gene matches: 8. The V gene's germline CDR1 is SGHVS and CDR2 FNYEAQ. CDR3 size: 15 residues. CDR3 amino acids: CASSTAGTDYNEQFF. CDR3 bases: TGTGCCAGCAGCACCGCAGGGACAGATTACAATGAGCAGTTCTTC.

This clonotype was seen at least ten times. This sequence joins TRBV6-1 and TRBJ2-5; TRBD2 is a possible D gene (6 bases). The germline V gene has CDR1 MNHNS and CDR2 SASEGT. The CDR3 is made up of 13 amino acids. V gave up 10 bases and J gave up 4 bases, with 16 bases separating them. The CDR3 DNA reads TGTGCCACACGGGGTAGCGGAGTAGAGACCCAGTACTTC. This gives the protein CATRGSGVETQYF.

This clonotype has at least ten counts. The chain is built from TRBV9 and TRBJ2-3, with D tentatively TRBD2 (6 bases). V shed 1 base and J shed 3 bases, with 12 bases lying between them. The germline CDR1 and CDR2 sequences are SGDLS and YYNGEE. This CDR3 region has 15 residues. In DNA form, the CDR3 reads TGTGCCAGCAGCGTAATAGAGGGGAGGACAGATACGCAGTATTTT. Amino acid sequence: CASSVIEGRTDTQYF. Variable domain in full (rest from reference TRBV9 and TRBJ2-3): DSGVTQTPKHLITATGQRVTLRCSPRSGDLSVYWYQQSLDQGLQFLIQYYNGEERAKGNILERFSAQQFPDLHSELNLSSLELGDSALYFCASSVIEGRTDTQYFGPGTRLTVL.

Many counts were recorded for this clonotype. The rearrangement joins TRBV5-1 to TRBJ2-3; D unresolved. This CDR3 contains 14 residues. V was pared by 2 bases and J by 0 bases, with 7 bases between. CDR1 is SGHRS, CDR2 YFSETQ, per germline. CDR3 sequence (DNA): TGCGCCAGCAGCTTTCGGAGCAGCACAGATACGCAGTATTTT. Translated, it gives CASSFRSSTDTQYF.

This clonotype has a count of ten or more. The rearrangement joins TRBV6-1 to TRBJ1-6, with a tentative D call TRBD1 (6 bases). The germline gives CDR1 MNHNS, CDR2 SASEGT. Between the trimmed V and J ends, which lost 5 bases and 7 bases, there was a span of 12 bases. The CDR3 consists of 14 residues. In DNA form, the CDR3 reads TGTGCCAGCAGTCCCCGGACAGAAAATTCACCCCTCCACTTT. This encodes CASSPRTENSPLHF.

This clonotype was counted ten times or more. The chain joins TRBV7-9 to TRBJ1-1; the D is unclear. V was shortened by 1 base and J by 8 bases, with 14 bases between the two germline ends. CDR3 length: 14 residues. Germline V gene lookup returns CDR1 SEHNR and CDR2 FQNEAQ (reference sequence). CDR3 in amino acids: CASSLGSRSMEAFF. CDR3 nucleotides: TGTGCCAGCAGCTTAGGATCGAGGAGTATGGAAGCTTTCTTT.

This clonotype was seen ten or more times. The chain links TRBV20-1 to TRBJ2-5; a possible D gene is TRBD2 (5 bases). CDR3 size: 13 residues. In germline, CDR1 is DFQATT, CDR2 SNEGSKA (reference sequence). Trimming pared 6 bases from V and 5 bases from J, leaving 16 bases between. The CDR3 reads CSAKSGLDETQYF. The CDR3 nucleotides read TGCAGTGCCAAATCTGGACTGGACGAGACCCAGTACTTC.

This clonotype was observed a handful of times. CDR3 DNA: TGCAGTGCTACTAGCGTCGATGAGCAGTTCTTC. This encodes CSATSVDEQFF. This rearrangement joins TRBV20-1 to TRBJ2-1; D possibly corresponds to TRBD2 (6 bases). CDR1 and CDR2 from the germline V gene are DFQATT and SNEGSKA (reference sequence). CDR3 size: 11 residues. V was shortened by 4 bases and J by 8 bases, with 9 bases between the two germline ends.

Ten or more counts support this clonotype. The chain uses TRBV20-1 and TRBJ2-2; no firm D call. The ends were cut back, 1 base at V and 7 bases at J, with 13 bases in the middle. The CDR3 loop spans 14 amino acids. Germline V CDR1 and CDR2: DFQATT, SNEGSKA (reference sequence). In DNA form, the CDR3 reads TGCAGTGCTAGAGTCAACGTGCTCGGCGGGGAGCTGTTTTTT. This gives the protein CSARVNVLGGELFF.

This clonotype was observed a few times. The chain is built from TRBV27 and TRBJ1-5; D might be TRBD1 (5 bases). CDR1 is MNHEY, CDR2 SMNVEV, per germline (reference sequence). The CDR3 length is 13 residues. Trimming took off 7 bases at V and 5 bases at J, with 12 bases between the two ends. CDR3 region: CASTRRGDQPQHF. The CDR3 nucleotides read TGTGCCAGCACCCGGAGAGGGGATCAGCCCCAGCATTTT.

This clonotype appeared many times. This sequence joins TRBV11-2 and TRBJ2-7; 7 positions match TRBD1. The CDR3 has 12 amino acids. V lost 4 bases to trimming and J lost 5 bases; unmatched junction nucleotides: 2. Germline V CDR1 and CDR2: SGHAT, FQNNGV. The CDR3 sequence: CASSSQGHEQYV. CDR3 DNA: TGTGCCAGCAGCTCACAGGGGCACGAGCAGTACGTC.

This clonotype was seen repeatedly, ten times or more. V and J are TRBV2 and TRBJ2-7; perhaps TRBD1 as D (5 bases). This CDR3 is built from 12 residues. Germline-derived CDR1 and CDR2 are SNHLY and FYNNEI. Trimming took off 4 bases at V and 6 bases at J, with 10 bases between the two ends. CDR3 residues: CASSVQGGEQYV. CDR3 in DNA: TGTGCCAGCAGTGTCCAGGGCGGCGAGCAGTACGTC.

This clonotype was picked up many times. The V and J genes are TRBV20-1 and TRBJ2-3; D is uncertain. Germline CDR1 reads DFQATT; CDR2 reads SNEGSKA (reference sequence). This CDR3 is built from 12 residues. Trimming shortened V by 8 bases and J by 0 bases, and 9 bases separated the two germline ends. CDR3 coding DNA: TGCAGTTGCGGCTCTAGCACAGATACGCAGTATTTT. Translation gives CSCGSSTDTQYF.

At least ten counts were recorded for this clonotype. This rearrangement joins TRBV20-1 to TRBJ2-7, with D possibly being TRBD1 (5 bases). V was trimmed by 4 bases and J by 0 bases, leaving 13 bases between them. Germline CDR1 DFQATT, CDR2 SNEGSKA (reference sequence). There are 14 residues in the CDR3. The CDR3 protein is CSAKPGRASYEQYF. CDR3 nucleotides: TGCAGTGCTAAGCCGGGCAGGGCCTCCTACGAGCAGTACTTC.

This clonotype was recorded many times. As DNA, the CDR3 is TGTGCCAGGCCCGACAGGAATGGCTACACCTTC. It translates to CARPDRNGYTF. V is TRBV28 and J is TRBJ1-2; the D gene is possibly TRBD1 (6 bases). The CDR3 runs to 11 residues. Germline V lookup: CDR1 MDHEN, CDR2 SYDVKM. The V end was cut by 9 bases, the J end by 6 bases, with 11 bases between.

Many counts were recorded for this clonotype. The rearrangement uses TRBV2 and TRBJ2-3; 11 bases are a match to TRBD1. CDR1 is SNHLY and CDR2 is FYNNEI in the germline V gene. This CDR3 region has 15 residues. V shed 11 bases and J 5 bases; nucleotides not matched to a gene: 12. This CDR3 is CAGGQGALQLDTQYF. The DNA of the CDR3 is TGTGCCGGAGGACAGGGGGCGCTTCAGTTAGATACGCAGTATTTT.

This clonotype has only a few counts. The chain joins TRBV20-1 to TRBJ2-1, with D possibly matching TRBD1 (6 bases). Germline lookup yields CDR1 DFQATT and CDR2 SNEGSKA (reference sequence). Between the trimmed V and J ends, which lost 4 bases and 3 bases, there was a span of 16 bases. The CDR3 extends over 15 amino acids. The DNA for the CDR3 is TGCAGTGCTACGGTTTTCGGACAGAGCTACAATGAGCAGTTCTTC. Translating it yields CSATVFGQSYNEQFF.

This clonotype has a count of ten or more. The chain couples TRBV7-6 to TRBJ2-7; tentatively, D is TRBD1 or TRBD2 (5 bases each). The germline CDR1 and CDR2 sequences are SGHVS and FNYEAQ. The ends were cut back, 1 base at V and 6 bases at J, with 7 bases in the middle. This CDR3 has 12 residues. CDR3 region: CASSLVGREQYF. The DNA of the CDR3 is TGTGCCAGCAGCTTAGTGGGACGCGAGCAGTACTTC.

This clonotype appeared many times. The rearrangement links TRBV20-1 to TRBJ1-6, with 7 bases fitting TRBD1. The CDR3 is made up of 12 amino acids. CDR1 and CDR2 (germline): DFQATT, SNEGSKA (reference sequence). CDR3 region: CSGTANNSPLHF. CDR3 bases: TGCAGCGGGACAGCAAATAATTCACCCCTCCACTTT.

The sample holds a few counts of this clonotype. The chain couples TRBV2 to TRBJ1-5, with unresolved D. This CDR3 has 15 residues. The V gene lost 4 bases and the J gene lost 0 bases, with 10 bases spanning the gap. CDR1 is SNHLY, CDR2 FYNNEI, per germline. The CDR3 DNA follows: TGTGCCAGCAGTGGCGATAGTCTTAGCAATCAGCCCCAGCATTTT. The encoded protein is CASSGDSLSNQPQHF.

This clonotype was seen at least ten times. This rearrangement joins TRBV27 to TRBJ2-4, with D maybe TRBD2 (6 bases). The CDR3 has 16 amino acids. Trimming removed 5 bases at V and 2 bases at J, with 16 bases between. Germline V lookup: CDR1 MNHEY, CDR2 SMNVEV (reference sequence). For the CDR3, the DNA is TGTGCCAGCAGTGGCGGCGGAGGGAGCCCCAAAAACATTCAGTACTTC. Its protein product is CASSGGGGSPKNIQYF.

Ten or more counts support this clonotype. The chain recombines TRBV27 with TRBJ2-1, with D tentatively TRBD2 (5 bases). CDR1 and CDR2 from the germline V gene are MNHEY and SMNVEV (reference sequence). The length of the CDR3 is 16 residues. The V end lost 0 bases, the J end lost 1 base, and 10 bases lay between the germline ends. DNA of the CDR3: TGTGCCAGCAGTTTATCGAAACTAGAGTCCTACAATGAGCAGTTCTTC. It codes for CASSLSKLESYNEQFF.

Notes on this clonotype: The junction does not match germline at one end; this may be a read error. The chain carries TRBV6-1 and TRBJ2-1; 9 nucleotides line up with TRBD2. Germline V gene sequence: CDR1 MNHNS, CDR2 SASEGT. CDR3 length equals 14 residues. The CDR3 sequence is CASSAGTSINQQFF. CDR3 nucleotide sequence: TGTGCCAGCAGCGCCGGGACTAGCATCAATCAGCAGTTCTTC.

In its sample, this clonotype was seen many times. The chain links TRBV6-1 to TRBJ2-3; 11 bases align to TRBD2. CDR1 and CDR2 from the germline V gene are MNHNS and SASEGT. Trimming took 5 bases from V and 5 from J; bases not matched to a gene: 9. The CDR3 has 16 residues. The CDR3 bases are TGTGCCAGCAGTCCTCTACTAGCGGGAGTCGGAGATACGCAGTATTTT. Translation: CASSPLLAGVGDTQYF.

This clonotype came up many times. The chain recombines TRBV20-1 with TRBJ2-4; the D gene is possibly TRBD2 (6 bases). CDR1 and CDR2 (germline): DFQATT, SNEGSKA (reference sequence). This CDR3 spans 13 amino acids. Between the trimmed V and J ends, which lost 8 bases and 1 base, there was a span of 12 bases. This chain's CDR3 is CSLLAKAKNIQYF. The CDR3 bases are TGCAGTCTCCTAGCGAAGGCCAAAAACATTCAGTACTTC.

This clonotype was seen at least ten times. This chain connects TRBV2 to TRBJ1-5; 9 bases match TRBD1. CDR1 is SNHLY, CDR2 FYNNEI, per germline. The CDR3 has 14 residues. V was pared by 6 bases and J by 6 bases, with 6 bases of the junction left unmatched. The DNA of the CDR3 is TGTGCCAGCAGCAAACAGGGGGCAGGTCAGCCCCAGCATTTT. It encodes CASSKQGAGQPQHF.

This clonotype was seen ten or more times. The chain combines TRBV6-5 with TRBJ2-1; 12 nucleotides align to TRBD2. V lost 2 bases, J lost 6 bases, and 5 bases stayed unmatched. Germline lookup yields CDR1 MNHEY and CDR2 SVGAGI. The CDR3 runs 16 residues. CDR3 in amino acids: CASSYPTSGSANEQFF. The CDR3, as DNA: TGTGCCAGCAGTTACCCGACTAGCGGGAGTGCCAATGAGCAGTTCTTC.

This clonotype was seen ten or more times. The chain employs TRBV9 and TRBJ2-1; 8 bases map to TRBD2. The CDR3 has 15 amino acids. Germline CDR1 SGDLS, CDR2 YYNGEE. V lost 2 bases, J lost 2 bases, and 3 bases stayed unmatched. The DNA of the CDR3 is TGTGCCAGCAGCGTGACTAGCGACCCCTACAATGAGCAGTTCTTC. This sequence encodes CASSVTSDPYNEQFF.